This TCR beta chain was profiled in a study of neoadjuvant anti-PD-1 for oral cavity cancer. Time point: after neoadjuvant nivolumab, at surgical resection. Libraries were prepared by immunoSEQ multiplex PCR; TCRdb keeps only in-frame clonotypes and omits some of them. The sample holds 13,000 to 15,000 clones; 71% are singletons and the top ten take around 3%. The V end was cut by 1 base, the J end by 0 bases, with 9 bases between. Germline CDR1 is LNHNV and CDR2 is YYDKDF (reference sequence). The CDR3 is 15 amino acids. The input for sequencing was PBMCs, taken after nivolumab (anti-PD-1) treatment. The TCR comes from a person aged 35-79 years with oral cavity squamous cell carcinoma. The chain is built from TRBV15 and TRBJ1-1; D call uncertain. CDR3 protein: CATSRVRTMNTEAFF. CDR3 sequence (DNA): TGTGCCACCAGCAGAGTCAGGACCATGAACACTGAAGCTTTCTTT.